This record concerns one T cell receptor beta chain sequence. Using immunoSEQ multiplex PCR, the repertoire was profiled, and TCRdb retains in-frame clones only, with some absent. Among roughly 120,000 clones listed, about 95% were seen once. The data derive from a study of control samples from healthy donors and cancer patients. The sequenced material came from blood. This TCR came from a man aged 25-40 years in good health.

The CDR3 nucleotides read TGCGCCAGCAGCCAAGCTAGAGGGGGGACCGGCTACACCTTC. Translating gives CASSQARGGTGYTF. The gene calls are TRBV4-1 and TRBJ1-2; TRBD1 is a possible D gene (6 bases). The CDR3 runs to 14 residues. Germline V gene lookup returns CDR1 MGHRA and CDR2 YSYEKL. The V gene lost 1 base and the J gene lost 8 bases, with 14 bases spanning the gap.